A single sample is the source of the 6 T cell receptor beta chains below, sequenced in a study of shared clonotypes between healthy human individuals. Only in-frame clones appear in the TCRdb table, and some are missing; sequencing was by immunoSEQ multiplex PCR. The table lists more than 400,000 clones, about 95% of them singletons, with 0.06% in the top ten. Material for sequencing was naive CD4+ T cells sorted from blood. Noted subset: CD45RA+ positively selected. The receptor set was obtained from a woman aged 30 to 39 in good health.

CDR3 protein: CASSRAPRGYEQYF. In DNA form, the CDR3 reads TGTGCCAGCAGCAGGGCACCTAGGGGATACGAGCAGTACTTC. The rearrangement uses TRBV27 and TRBJ2-5; weak D call: TRBD1 (5 bases). The better agreement between TRBJ2-7 and the DNA end casts doubt on the J call. Per germline, CDR1 MNHEY and CDR2 SMNVEV (reference sequence). The CDR3 is 14 amino acids.

The chain joins TRBV25-1 to TRBJ2-1, with TRBD2 matching over 7 bases. Unmatched junction bases numbered 6, after V lost 3 bases and J lost 4 bases. Germline values: CDR1 MGHDK, CDR2 SYGVNS. The CDR3 covers 15 residues. CDR3 loop: CASSEGLAEYNEQFF. Written as DNA, the CDR3 is TGTGCCAGCAGTGAGGGGCTAGCGGAATACAATGAGCAGTTCTTC. Together with reference TRBV25-1 and TRBJ2-1, the CDR3 gives the full variable domain: EADIYQTPRYLVIGTGKKITLECSQTMGHDKMYWYQQDPGMELHLIHYSYGVNSTEKGDLSSESTVSRIRTEHFPLTLESARPSHTSQYLCASSEGLAEYNEQFFGPGTRLTVL.

CDR3 sequence reads: CASSAGRFNEKLFF. CDR3 nucleotides: TGCGCCAGCAGCGCCGGACGGTTTAATGAAAAACTGTTTTTT. This chain links TRBV5-1 with TRBJ1-4; D is ambiguous. This CDR3 spans 14 amino acids. CDR1 SGHRS and CDR2 YFSETQ come from the germline V gene. Deletions cut 4 bases from V and 4 bases from J, with 11 bases between.

V and J are TRBV7-6 and TRBJ2-1; 12 bases align to TRBD2. V gave up 5 bases and J gave up 5 bases; unmatched junction bases: 4. Germline-derived CDR1 and CDR2 are SGHVS and FNYEAQ. CDR3 size: 15 residues. CDR3 DNA sequence: TGTGCCAGCAGCCCGACTAGCGGGAGACACAATGAGCAGTTCTTC. Amino acid sequence: CASSPTSGRHNEQFF.

The chain combines TRBV18 with TRBJ2-5, with D hard to call. Trimming cost V 2 bases and J 2 bases, with 6 bases left between them. The CDR3 sequence is 13 residues long. CDR1 and CDR2 from the germline V gene are KGHSH and LQKENI. In DNA form, the CDR3 reads TGTGCCAGCTCACCAGGAGCTCAAGAGACCCAGTACTTC. Protein product: CASSPGAQETQYF.

The rearrangement uses TRBV19 and TRBJ1-4; D is possibly TRBD1 (5 bases). Between the trimmed V and J ends, which lost 3 bases and 3 bases, there was a span of 11 bases. Germline V gene data show CDR1 as LNHDA and CDR2 as SQIVND (reference sequence). The CDR3 covers 15 residues. CDR3 coding DNA: TGTGCCAGTAGTATGATGGGGGGTGCTAATGAAAAACTGTTTTTT. Its protein product is CASSMMGGANEKLFF. Drawing the rest from reference TRBV19 and TRBJ1-4, the complete variable domain is DGGITQSPKYLFRKEGQNVTLSCEQNLNHDAMYWYRQDPGQGLRLIYYSQIVNDFQKGDIAEGYSVSREKKESFPLTVTSAQKNPTAFYLCASSMMGGANEKLFFGSGTQLSVL.